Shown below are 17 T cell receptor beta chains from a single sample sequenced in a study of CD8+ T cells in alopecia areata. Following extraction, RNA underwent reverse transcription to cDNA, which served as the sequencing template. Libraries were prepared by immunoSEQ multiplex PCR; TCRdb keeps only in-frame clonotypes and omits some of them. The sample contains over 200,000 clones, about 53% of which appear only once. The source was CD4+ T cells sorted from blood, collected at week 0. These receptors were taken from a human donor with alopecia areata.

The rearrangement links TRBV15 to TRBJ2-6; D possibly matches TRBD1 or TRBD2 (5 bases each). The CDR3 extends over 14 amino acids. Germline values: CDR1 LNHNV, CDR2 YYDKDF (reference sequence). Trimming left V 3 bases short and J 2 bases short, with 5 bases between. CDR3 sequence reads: CATSRGAGANVLTF. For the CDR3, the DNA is TGTGCCACCAGCAGGGGGGCTGGGGCCAACGTCCTGACTTTC. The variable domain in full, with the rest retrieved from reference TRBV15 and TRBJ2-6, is DAMVIQNPRYQVTQFGKPVTLSCSQTLNHNVMYWYQQKSSQAPKLLFHYYDKDFNNEADTPDNFQSRRPNTSFCFLDIRSPGLGDTAMYLCATSRGAGANVLTFGAGSRLTVL.

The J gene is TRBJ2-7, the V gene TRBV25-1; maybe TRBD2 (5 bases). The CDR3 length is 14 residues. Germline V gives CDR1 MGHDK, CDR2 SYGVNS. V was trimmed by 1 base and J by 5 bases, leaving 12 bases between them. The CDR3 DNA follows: TGTGCCAGCAGTGAATTAGAGGGATTCGACGAGCAGTACTTC. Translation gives CASSELEGFDEQYF.

The CDR3 spells CAWKGQGTSYEQYF. The CDR3, as DNA: TGTGCCTGGAAAGGACAGGGGACATCCTACGAGCAGTACTTC. J is TRBJ2-7 and V is TRBV30, with 9 bases that match TRBD1. The CDR3 consists of 14 residues. Trimming at V came to 4 bases and at J to 1 base, leaving 5 bases not matched to a gene. Per the germline V gene, CDR1 is GTSNPN and CDR2 is SVGIG (reference sequence). Based on the CDR3 plus reference TRBV30 and TRBJ2-7, the full variable domain is SQTIHQWPATLVQPVGSPLSLECTVEGTSNPNLYWYRQAAGRGLQLLFYSVGIGQISSEVPQNLSASRPQDRQFILSSKKLLLSDSGFYLCAWKGQGTSYEQYFGPGTRLTVT.

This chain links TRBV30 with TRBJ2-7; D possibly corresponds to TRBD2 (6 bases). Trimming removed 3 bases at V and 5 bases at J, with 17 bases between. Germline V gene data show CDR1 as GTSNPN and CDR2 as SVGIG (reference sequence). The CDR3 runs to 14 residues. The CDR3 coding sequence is TGTGCCTGGAGGGGACTGGAAAAGGGCGACGAGCAGTACTTC. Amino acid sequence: CAWRGLEKGDEQYF.

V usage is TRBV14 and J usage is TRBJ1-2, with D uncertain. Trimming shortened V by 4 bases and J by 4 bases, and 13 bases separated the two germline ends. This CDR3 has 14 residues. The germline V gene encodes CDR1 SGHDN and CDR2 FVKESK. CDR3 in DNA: TGTGCCAGCAGCCCAAACCTGGGCGGCTATGGCTACACCTTC. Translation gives CASSPNLGGYGYTF.

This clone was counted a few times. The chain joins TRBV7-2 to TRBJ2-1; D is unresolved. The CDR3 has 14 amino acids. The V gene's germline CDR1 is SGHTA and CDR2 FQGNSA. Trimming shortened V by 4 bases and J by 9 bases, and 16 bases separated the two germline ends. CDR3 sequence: CASSYAIGAGEQFF. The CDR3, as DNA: TGTGCCAGCAGCTACGCAATAGGTGCAGGTGAGCAGTTCTTC.

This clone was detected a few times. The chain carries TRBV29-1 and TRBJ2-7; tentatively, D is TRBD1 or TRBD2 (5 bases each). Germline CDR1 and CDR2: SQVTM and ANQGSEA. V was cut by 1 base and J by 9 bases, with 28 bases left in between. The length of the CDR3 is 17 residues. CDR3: CSVEVTGQRGRRGRQYF. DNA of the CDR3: TGCAGCGTTGAAGTTACGGGCCAGAGAGGTCGAAGGGGACGGCAGTACTTC.

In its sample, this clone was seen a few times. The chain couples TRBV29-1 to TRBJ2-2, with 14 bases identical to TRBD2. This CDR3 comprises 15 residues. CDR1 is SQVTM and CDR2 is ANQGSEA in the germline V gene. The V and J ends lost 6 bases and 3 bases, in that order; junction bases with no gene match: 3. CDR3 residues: CSVGGLAGDTGELFF. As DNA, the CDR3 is TGCAGCGTGGGGGGACTAGCGGGAGACACCGGGGAGCTGTTTTTT.

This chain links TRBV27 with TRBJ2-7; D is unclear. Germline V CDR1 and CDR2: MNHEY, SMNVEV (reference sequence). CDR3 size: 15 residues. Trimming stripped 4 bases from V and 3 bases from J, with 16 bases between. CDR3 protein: CASSYSSVSNYEQYF. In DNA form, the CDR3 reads TGTGCCAGCAGTTACTCCTCGGTGTCCAACTACGAGCAGTACTTC.

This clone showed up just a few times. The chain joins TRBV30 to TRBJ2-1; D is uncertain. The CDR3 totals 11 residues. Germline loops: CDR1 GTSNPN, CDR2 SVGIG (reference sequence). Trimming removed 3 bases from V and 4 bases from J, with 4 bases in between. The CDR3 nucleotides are TGTGCCTGGAGGCAATACAATGAGCAGTTCTTC. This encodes CAWRQYNEQFF. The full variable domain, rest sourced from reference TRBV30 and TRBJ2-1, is SQTIHQWPATLVQPVGSPLSLECTVEGTSNPNLYWYRQAAGRGLQLLFYSVGIGQISSEVPQNLSASRPQDRQFILSSKKLLLSDSGFYLCAWRQYNEQFFGPGTRLTVL.

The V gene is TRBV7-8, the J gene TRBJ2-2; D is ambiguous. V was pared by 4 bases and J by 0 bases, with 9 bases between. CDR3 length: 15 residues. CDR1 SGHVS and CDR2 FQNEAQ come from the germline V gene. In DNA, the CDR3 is TGTGCCAGCAGCTCATCCATCGCGAACACCGGGGAGCTGTTTTTT. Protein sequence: CASSSSIANTGELFF.

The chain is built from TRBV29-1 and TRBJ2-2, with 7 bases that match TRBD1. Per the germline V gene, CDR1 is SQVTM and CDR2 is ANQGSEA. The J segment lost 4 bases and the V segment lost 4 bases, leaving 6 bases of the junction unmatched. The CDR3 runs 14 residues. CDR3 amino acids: CSVAGRGSTGELFF. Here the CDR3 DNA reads TGCAGCGTTGCCGGCAGGGGGTCCACCGGGGAGCTGTTTTTT.

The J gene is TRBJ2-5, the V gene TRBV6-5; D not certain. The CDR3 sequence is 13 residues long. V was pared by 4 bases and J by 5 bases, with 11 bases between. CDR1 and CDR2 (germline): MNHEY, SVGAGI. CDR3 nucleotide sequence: TGTGCCAGCAGTTCGAGACCCCCGGAGACCCAGTACTTC. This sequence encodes CASSSRPPETQYF.

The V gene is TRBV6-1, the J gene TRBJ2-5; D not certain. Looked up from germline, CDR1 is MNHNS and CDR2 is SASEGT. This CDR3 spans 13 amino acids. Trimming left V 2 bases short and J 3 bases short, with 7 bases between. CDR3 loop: CASSEIPEETQYF. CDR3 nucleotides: TGTGCCAGCAGTGAAATTCCTGAAGAGACCCAGTACTTC.

CDR3: CASSLPGQAWGYTF. As DNA, the CDR3 is TGTGCCAGCAGCCTTCCGGGACAGGCCTGGGGCTACACCTTC. The chain combines TRBV5-6 with TRBJ1-2, with 8 bases that match TRBD1. V lost 4 bases and J lost 8; bases outside the gene matches: 10. CDR1 and CDR2 from the germline V gene are SGHDT and YYEEEE. The CDR3 spans 14 residues.

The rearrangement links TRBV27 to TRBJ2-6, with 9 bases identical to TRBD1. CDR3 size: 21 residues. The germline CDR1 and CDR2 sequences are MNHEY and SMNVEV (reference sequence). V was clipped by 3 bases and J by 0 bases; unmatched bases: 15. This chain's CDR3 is CASSLFGGMDRGPSGANVLTF. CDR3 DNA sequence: TGTGCCAGCAGTTTGTTCGGGGGGATGGACAGGGGTCCCTCTGGGGCCAACGTCCTGACTTTC.

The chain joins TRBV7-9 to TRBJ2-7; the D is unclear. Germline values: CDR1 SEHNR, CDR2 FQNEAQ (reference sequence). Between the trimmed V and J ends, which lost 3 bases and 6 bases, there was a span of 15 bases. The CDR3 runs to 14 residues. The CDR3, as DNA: TGTGCCAGCAGCTTCCGGGTCCCCGGATCCGAGCAGTACTTC. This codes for CASSFRVPGSEQYF.